Listed here is a single T cell receptor beta chain. Antigen specificity is unknown. Trimming at V came to 3 bases and at J to 0 bases, leaving 5 bases not matched to a gene. The CDR3 is 16 residues long. Germline V lookup: CDR1 LNHNV, CDR2 YYDKDF (reference sequence). TCRdb re-derived calls from the reads in MiXCR, one entry per CDR3 protein. The table includes some 130,000 distinct CDR3 sequences, roughly a quarter detected once. This sample was included in a study of T cell repertoires in cytomegalovirus infection. Study overall: CMV infection plus the matching HLA type was flagged by public TCR beta signatures. Study-wide results and caveats: Totalled public TCR beta family frequency picked out people who carried CMV plus the relevant HLA. The ex vivo response was dominated by HLA-C-restricted CMV-specific TCR beta clonotypes.

The sequenced sample was PBMCs, sequenced either directly or after in vitro stimulation (not recorded which). The TCR sequence derives from a human donor in good health (CMV status not recorded). Some clones in this sample may be carry-over from other donors' samples. The chain recombines TRBV15 with TRBJ1-3; TRBD1 matches at 7 bases. CDR3 DNA: TGTGCCACCAGCAGCCGGGACAGAAGCTCTGGAAACACCATATATTTT. Translated: CATSSRDRSSGNTIYF.